One sample yielded the 3 T cell receptor beta chains listed below, sequenced in a study of blood T cell repertoires in COVID-19. Assay: immunoSEQ multiplex PCR; the TCRdb copy retains only in-frame clones and omits some. Of around 250,000 clones in the sample, 82% were seen once. Input material: PBMCs or T cells enriched from blood (not recorded which). The receptors shown here come from a man aged 40-55 years who had been exposed to COVID-19.

The chain combines TRBV29-1 with TRBJ1-2, with 10 bases identical to TRBD1. This CDR3 is 12 amino acids long. Germline CDR1 SQVTM, CDR2 ANQGSEA. The V gene end was trimmed by 7 bases and the J gene end by 6 bases; junction bases not matched to a gene: 5. CDR3: CSEPGTGDGYTF. The DNA of the CDR3 is TGCAGCGAGCCCGGGACAGGGGATGGCTACACCTTC.

The genes are TRBV7-9 and TRBJ1-2; D is undetermined. The ends were cut back, 11 bases at V and 0 bases at J, with 13 bases in the middle. This CDR3 comprises 13 residues. Germline-derived CDR1 and CDR2 are SEHNR and FQNEAQ (reference sequence). The CDR3, as DNA: TGTGCCGGCCTTTCGTCCGCTAACTATGGCTACACCTTC. It specifies CAGLSSANYGYTF. Full variable domain (rest looked up from reference TRBV7-9 and TRBJ1-2): DTGVSQNPRHKITKRGQNVTFRCDPISEHNRLYWYRQTLGQGPEFLTYFQNEAQLEKSRLLSDRFSAERPKGSFSTLEIQRTEQGDSAMYLCAGLSSANYGYTFGSGTRLTVV.

The J gene is TRBJ2-1, the V gene TRBV10-2; 7 bases map to TRBD2. The ends lost 6 bases at V and 6 bases at J; junction bases unmatched: 5. Germline loops: CDR1 WSHSY, CDR2 SAAADI. This CDR3 comprises 13 residues. The chain's CDR3 is CASRGLGLNEQFF. The CDR3 DNA reads as TGCGCCAGCAGAGGACTAGGACTCAATGAGCAGTTCTTC.